This T cell receptor beta chain was documented in a study of patients and donors after allogeneic stem cell transplantation. Germline V lookup: CDR1 SGHNT, CDR2 YYREEE (reference sequence). The CDR3 spans 14 residues. V shed 2 bases and J shed 2 bases, with 10 bases lying between them. Via MiXCR, TCRdb re-called the RT-PCR reads, giving one row per CDR3 protein. This sample yields about 960,000 distinct CDR3 sequences, of which roughly 18% are seen a single time; roughly 6% belongs to the top ten. Sequencing input: blood, either unsorted or a sorted T cell fraction (not recorded which). This sequence joins TRBV5-4 and TRBJ1-1; D unresolved. The TCR was taken from a human donor who was either an allogeneic HSCT recipient or a stem cell or donor lymphocyte infusion donor (not recorded which). It is not recorded whose cells these are; they may come from a transplant donor. CDR3 sequence (DNA): TGTGCCAGCAGCTTAGGCAGTGTTAACACTGAAGCTTTCTTT. It is translated as CASSLGSVNTEAFF.